The following is a TCR beta chain sequence with its context. As yet, its antigen is unknown. Included in the TCR beta cDNA libraries were unique molecular identifiers. The authors obtained about 520,000 cDNA molecules from roughly 1 to 10 million T cells. TCRdb redid the calling of the PCR reads with MiXCR, one entry per CDR3 protein. The table lists about 500,000 distinct CDR3 sequences, 45% of them singletons, with about 12% in the top ten. The data are from a study of post-analysis software for immune sequencing data. Whole-study findings and limits: About five TRBV segments appeared more often in patients than in controls, and TRBV5-6, TRBV5-1 and TRBV20-1 were among these.

The germline CDR1 and CDR2 sequences are SGHTA and FQGTGA. The J segment lost 4 bases and the V segment lost 0 bases, leaving 17 bases of the junction unmatched. This CDR3 comprises 20 residues. This receptor was obtained from a girl aged 10-17 years with multiple sclerosis. The specimen sequenced was blood. The V gene is TRBV7-3, the J gene TRBJ2-1, with TRBD2 matching 8 bases. CDR3 amino acids: CASSLTLRGANGREYNEQFF. The CDR3 DNA follows: TGTGCCAGCAGCTTAACGTTGCGGGGGGCGAACGGGAGGGAGTACAATGAGCAGTTCTTC.